The 17 T cell receptor beta chains given below trace back to one sample, sequenced in a study of T cell repertoires in cytomegalovirus infection. TCRdb used MiXCR to reprocess the reads, holding one entry per CDR3 protein. The repertoire holds about 130,000 distinct CDR3 sequences, with 8% to 9% as singletons. The specimen sequenced was PBMCs. The source is a human donor in good health (CMV status not recorded). Some clones in this sample may be carry-over from other donors' samples.

Many counts were recorded for this clonotype. The rearrangement uses TRBV30 and TRBJ1-1; D is perhaps TRBD1 (5 bases). Germline V CDR1 and CDR2: GTSNPN, SVGIG (reference sequence). V lost 8 bases and J lost 5, with 18 bases in between. CDR3 length: 13 residues. DNA of the CDR3: TGTGCCATCGAGAAGGGAGGGGCGACTGAAGCTTTCTTT. This gives the protein CAIEKGGATEAFF.

This clonotype showed up many times. The chain joins TRBV7-2 to TRBJ1-6; the D is unclear. CDR1 is SGHTA and CDR2 is FQGNSA in the germline V gene. The CDR3 runs 12 residues. The V end lost 5 bases, the J end lost 5 bases, and 4 bases lay between the germline ends. CDR3 residues: CASSRDNSPLHF. The CDR3 nucleotides read TGTGCCAGCAGCAGGGATAATTCACCCCTCCACTTT.

This clonotype was counted between two and nine times. This chain uses TRBV6-5 with TRBJ1-1; 9 bases match TRBD1. The CDR3 extends over 18 amino acids. Germline lookup yields CDR1 MNHEY and CDR2 SVGAGI. V was clipped by 6 bases and J by 3 bases; unmatched bases: 17. CDR3 protein: CASRPGTGMRFEDTEAFF. CDR3 bases: TGTGCCAGCAGACCAGGGACAGGGATGCGGTTTGAGGACACTGAAGCTTTCTTT.

This clonotype was picked up many times. The chain links TRBV20-1 to TRBJ1-2, with 7 bases lining up with TRBD1. Unmatched junction bases numbered 12, after V lost 3 bases and J lost 2 bases. The germline V gene encodes CDR1 DFQATT and CDR2 SNEGSKA (reference sequence). CDR3 size: 16 residues. The CDR3 is CSASPTGLGPNYGYTF. The CDR3 DNA follows: TGCAGTGCTAGCCCGACAGGGTTGGGCCCCAACTATGGCTACACCTTC.

This clonotype was picked up many times. The chain uses TRBV12-3 or TRBV12-4 and TRBJ2-5; D is unresolved. There are 13 residues in the CDR3. Between the trimmed V and J ends, which lost 3 bases and 2 bases, there was a span of 7 bases. The CDR3, as DNA: TGTGCCAGCAGTTTTGGCCCGCAAGAGACCCAGTACTTC. Its translation: CASSFGPQETQYF.

As concerns this clonotype: This sequence may be a read error, since a much larger clone differs from it by one base. V usage is TRBV12-3 or TRBV12-4 and J usage is TRBJ1-1, with D perhaps TRBD1 (6 bases). The CDR3 has 12 amino acids. V lost 10 bases and J 10 bases, leaving 19 bases between the germline ends. CDR3 nucleotide sequence: TGTGCCACCCGGACAGCCGTTACAGGAGCTTTCTTT. Its translation is CATRTAVTGAFF.

Many counts were recorded for this clonotype. V and J are TRBV2 and TRBJ2-5; D not resolved. This CDR3 spans 16 amino acids. V was pared by 5 bases and J by 0 bases, with 16 bases between. In germline, CDR1 is SNHLY, CDR2 FYNNEI. CDR3 nucleotides: TGTGCCAGCAGTAACGATAAGACGAGTCACCAAGAGACCCAGTACTTC. This translates into CASSNDKTSHQETQYF.

This clonotype showed up many times. The chain links TRBV7-2 to TRBJ2-1; 8 bases fit TRBD2. V shed 3 bases and J 7 bases; nucleotides not matched to a gene: 5. This CDR3 spans 14 amino acids. Germline CDR1 SGHTA, CDR2 FQGNSA. Here the CDR3 reads CASSFSGGGNEQFF. The CDR3 nucleotides are TGTGCCAGCAGCTTCAGCGGGGGCGGGAATGAGCAGTTCTTC.

This clonotype was counted ten times or more. The chain combines TRBV7-2 with TRBJ2-7; D remains unclear. Trimming left V 5 bases short and J 4 bases short, with 12 bases between. The CDR3 is 13 residues long. Per germline, CDR1 SGHTA and CDR2 FQGNSA. In DNA form, the CDR3 reads TGTGCCAGCAGCCAATACGGGCGTTACGAGCAGTACTTC. As protein: CASSQYGRYEQYF. The full variable domain, its missing parts supplied by reference TRBV7-2 and TRBJ2-7, is GAGVSQSPSNKVTEKGKDVELRCDPISGHTALYWYRQSLGQGLEFLIYFQGNSAPDKSGLPSDRFSAERTGGSVSTLTIQRTQQEDSAVYLCASSQYGRYEQYFGPGTRLTVT.

This clonotype was recorded only once. The chain carries TRBV5-1 and TRBJ1-1; no definite D call. V dropped 3 bases and J dropped 5 bases, with 14 bases sitting between them. CDR3 length: 14 amino acids. Germline CDR1 SGHRS, CDR2 YFSETQ. The chain's CDR3 is CASSSQILGTEAFF. Here the CDR3 DNA reads TGCGCCAGCAGCTCACAGATATTAGGGACTGAAGCTTTCTTT.

There are a few counts of this clonotype. The rearrangement uses TRBV7-2 and TRBJ2-1; D is ambiguous. Germline CDR1 and CDR2: SGHTA and FQGNSA. Trimming took off 2 bases at V and 9 bases at J, with 11 bases between the two ends. The length of the CDR3 is 13 residues. CDR3 sequence: CASSLKLAGEQFF. CDR3 sequence (DNA): TGTGCCAGCAGCTTAAAGTTGGCCGGTGAGCAGTTCTTC.

This clonotype was counted only a few times. The J gene is TRBJ1-2, the V gene TRBV28, with D possibly TRBD1 on 5 matching bases. CDR1 and CDR2 (germline): MDHEN, SYDVKM. The CDR3 loop spans 14 amino acids. V shed 8 bases and J shed 5 bases, with 18 bases lying between them. CDR3 DNA: TGTGCCAGCCAAGGGGAGGGGTTTTGGTATGGCTACACCTTC. The encoded protein is CASQGEGFWYGYTF.

The J gene is TRBJ2-2, the V gene TRBV10-3, with 8 positions matching TRBD1. The CDR3 loop spans 15 amino acids. With 3 bases clipped from V and 7 bases from J, the junction kept 7 bases outside the gene matches. Germline CDR1 ENHRY, CDR2 SYGVKD. CDR3 sequence reads: CAISDHGQGSGELFF. The CDR3 DNA reads TGTGCCATCAGTGATCATGGACAGGGCAGCGGGGAGCTGTTTTTT.

The V gene is TRBV29-1, the J gene TRBJ2-2; TRBD2 agrees at 15 bases. The CDR3 has 16 amino acids. The ends lost 6 bases at V and 3 bases at J; junction bases unmatched: 5. Germline loops: CDR1 SQVTM, CDR2 ANQGSEA. For the CDR3, the DNA is TGCAGCGTGGGACTAGCGGGGGGCCGGGACACCGGGGAGCTGTTTTTT. Encoded protein: CSVGLAGGRDTGELFF.

At least ten counts were recorded for this clonotype. V usage is TRBV4-1 and J usage is TRBJ1-2; 9 bases are a match to TRBD1. The V segment lost 6 bases and the J segment 6 bases; nucleotides outside the gene matches: 5. CDR1 and CDR2 from the germline V gene are MGHRA and YSYEKL. This CDR3 has 13 residues. CDR3 sequence reads: CASRGQGTDGYTF. As DNA, the CDR3 is TGCGCCAGCAGGGGACAGGGAACTGATGGCTACACCTTC.

This clonotype has at least ten counts. The chain links TRBV4-2 to TRBJ1-4; D unresolved. The CDR3 loop spans 14 amino acids. V shed 4 bases and J shed 8 bases, with 14 bases lying between them. Germline loops: CDR1 LGHNA, CDR2 YNFKEQ. The CDR3 sequence: CASSLGTGTEKLFF. The CDR3 coding sequence is TGTGCCAGCAGCCTCGGTACCGGTACGGAAAAACTGTTTTTT.

This clonotype was recorded many times. The J gene is TRBJ2-5, the V gene TRBV24-1; 9 bases agree with TRBD2. This CDR3 is built from 15 residues. J was trimmed by 5 bases and V by 3 bases; bases with no gene match: 6. Germline values: CDR1 KGHDR, CDR2 SFDVKD. The CDR3 spells CATSDPTSGLETQYF. The CDR3 bases are TGTGCCACCAGTGATCCGACTAGCGGTCTGGAGACCCAGTACTTC.